A selection of T cell receptor beta chains follows, all from one sample in a study of blood T cells in healthy people across ages. TCRdb re-analysed the 5' RACE reads in MiXCR, keeping a single row per CDR3 protein. Of around 1.5 million distinct CDR3 sequences listed, 34% are singletons. Sequencing used blood. These receptors originate from a woman in her twenties or thirties in good health. Each CDR3 is given with its conserved first and last residue. The D gene is left open where the match is weak. Clone size is not always given. Where it is, it says once, few, many or a class for expanded clones.

j_gene,v_gene,abundance,len,d_gene,CDR3nt,CDR3aa
TRBJ2-7,TRBV7-9,many,14,NA,TGTGCCAGCAGCTTAGACCAGGGCTCCTACGAGCAGTACTTC,CASSLDQGSYEQYF
TRBJ2-7,TRBV10-3,NA,16,NA,TGTGCCATCAGTGAGTCTCGGGCGCGGGACGGCTACGAGCAGTACTTC,CAISESRARDGYEQYF
TRBJ2-5,TRBV5-5,many,14,TRBD1,TGTGCCAGCATCCGTGACAGGGGGCTGGAGACCCAGTACTTC,CASIRDRGLETQYF
TRBJ2-1,TRBV19,NA,16,TRBD2,TGTGCCAGTAGTAAGCTAGCGGGAGAGGAGAACAATGAGCAGTTCTTC,CASSKLAGEENNEQFF
TRBJ2-7,TRBV18,NA,16,TRBD2,TGTGCCAGCTCACCAGTCCCGGGAGGAGTGGCGTACGAGCAGTACTTC,CASSPVPGGVAYEQYF
TRBJ2-7,TRBV4-2,NA,13,NA,TGTGCCAGCAGCCAAAGGACAGACAATGAGCAGTACTTC,CASSQRTDNEQYF
TRBJ2-1,TRBV7-8,few,17,NA,TGTGCCAGCAGCTTAGTAGGCGCGGACCCCAGGGCAGATGAGCAGTTCTTC,CASSLVGADPRADEQFF
TRBJ2-1,TRBV3-1,NA,15,NA,TGTGCCAGCAGCCAAGATGGATTAGAAAGGAGCAAGCGGTTCTTC,CASSQDGLERSKRFF
TRBJ2-3,TRBV3-1,NA,16,TRBD2,TGTGCCAGCAGCCTCGGGACTAGCTCTAGCACAGATACGCAGTATTTT,CASSLGTSSSTDTQYF
TRBJ1-2,TRBV20-1,NA,14,NA,TGCAGTGCTATGGGACCCTTCTTCGACTATGGCTACACCTTC,CSAMGPFFDYGYTF
TRBJ1-1,TRBV24-1,NA,13,NA,TGTGCCACCAGCGAGGGGGTTCACACTGAAGCTTTCTTT,CATSEGVHTEAFF
TRBJ2-7,TRBV9,NA,14,NA,TGTGCCAGCAGCTTCCGACGTATATCCTACGAGCAGTACTTC,CASSFRRISYEQYF
TRBJ2-2,TRBV12-3/TRBV12-4,NA,14,NA,TGTGCCAGCAGGTCACCCATCCCATACGGGGAGCTGTTTTTT,CASRSPIPYGELFF
TRBJ2-1,TRBV20-1,few,14,TRBD2,TGCAGTGCACCGTTAGCGGGAGTCCTCAATGAGCAGTTCTTC,CSAPLAGVLNEQFF
TRBJ2-1,TRBV14,NA,15,TRBD2,TGTGCCAGCAGCCAAGGAGGACTAGCGGGAGGGGGACAGTTCTTC,CASSQGGLAGGGQFF
TRBJ2-7,TRBV7-9,NA,15,NA,TGTGCCAGCGGCTTATTAGGACTCCCGTCTAACGAGCAGTACTTC,CASGLLGLPSNEQYF
TRBJ1-5,TRBV12-3/TRBV12-4,NA,12,NA,TGTGCCAGCAGTTTACAGAGTCAGCCCCAGCATTTT,CASSLQSQPQHF
TRBJ1-2,TRBV6-6,NA,13,NA,TGTGCCAGCAGTTACTTCGGGGGTACTGGCTACACCTTC,CASSYFGGTGYTF
TRBJ2-4,TRBV30,NA,14,NA,TGTGCCTTCAGAGACAGGGCCTACCTACGGGAGCAGTACTTC,CAFRDRAYLREQYF
TRBJ2-5,TRBV28,NA,14,NA,TGTGCCAGCAGTTTATTGTCCACCTCAAAGACCCAGTACTTC,CASSLLSTSKTQYF
TRBJ2-5,TRBV5-6,many,12,NA,TGTGCCAGCAGCTTGAACCACGAATCCCAGTACTTC,CASSLNHESQYF
TRBJ1-4,TRBV20-1,few,13,NA,TGCAGTGCTAGGGGGGATAATAATGAAAAACTGTTTTTT,CSARGDNNEKLFF
TRBJ1-2,TRBV6-1,few,15,TRBD1,TGTGCCAGCAGTGAAGGGACAGGGGGCTTTCAGGGCTACACCTTC,CASSEGTGGFQGYTF
TRBJ2-7,TRBV20-1,many,11,NA,TGCAGTGCTCCGACACCCTACGAGCAGTACTTC,CSAPTPYEQYF
TRBJ2-3,TRBV14,NA,17,NA,TGTGCCAGCAGCCAAGATTATAGGGCGTGGAGCACAGATACGCAGTATTTT,CASSQDYRAWSTDTQYF